The 18 T cell receptor beta chains presented below share a single source sample, sequenced in a study of cytomegalovirus exposure and HLA in healthy donors. Primers: 60 Vbeta forward and 13 Jbeta reverse. Repertoires were generated with immunoSEQ multiplex PCR, while TCRdb's copy carries only in-frame clones and drops some. The profile covers some 130,000 clones, with roughly 82% appearing a single time and roughly 4.2% taken by the ten largest. Sequencing was done on a sample of PBMCs. The receptor set was obtained from a male donor in good health and CMV-seropositive.

The J gene is TRBJ2-1, the V gene TRBV5-1; 11 bases align to TRBD2. Germline CDR1 reads SGHRS; CDR2 reads YFSETQ. The junction had 4 bases not matched to a gene; V was cut back by 2 bases and J by 0 bases. The CDR3 contains 17 residues. CDR3 nucleotides: TGCGCCAGCAGCTTACTAGCGGGAGAGCGCTCCTACAATGAGCAGTTCTTC. Its translation: CASSLLAGERSYNEQFF.

This clone was detected a few times. This rearrangement joins TRBV5-1 to TRBJ2-1; 9 bases agree with TRBD1. The V and J ends lost 0 bases and 7 bases, in that order; junction bases with no gene match: 5. CDR1 is SGHRS and CDR2 is YFSETQ in the germline V gene. The CDR3 spans 15 residues. CDR3 DNA sequence: TGCGCCAGCAGCTTGGGGGACAGGGTACGAAATGAGCAGTTCTTC. This translates into CASSLGDRVRNEQFF.

The chain uses TRBV7-3 and TRBJ2-3; D might be TRBD2 (5 bases). The CDR3 sequence is 13 residues long. Looked up from germline, CDR1 is SGHTA and CDR2 is FQGTGA. Trimming stripped 5 bases from V and 2 bases from J, with 8 bases between. CDR3 loop: CASSRGNTDTQYF. DNA for the CDR3: TGTGCCAGCAGCCGAGGGAACACAGATACGCAGTATTTT.

This chain joins TRBV25-1 and TRBJ1-4; D is undetermined. Trimming took 1 base from V and 4 from J, leaving 4 bases between them. The germline CDR1 and CDR2 sequences are MGHDK and SYGVNS. The CDR3 consists of 13 residues. Here the CDR3 reads CASSESSNEKLFF. The CDR3 nucleotides are TGTGCCAGCAGTGAATCCAGTAATGAAAAACTGTTTTTT.

On this clone itself: The junction departs from the called germline gene at one end, perhaps through a read error. The chain links TRBV7-9 to TRBJ2-1, with TRBD2 matching 10 bases. Per the germline V gene, CDR1 is SEHNR and CDR2 is FQNEAQ (reference sequence). The CDR3 extends over 16 amino acids. The CDR3 nucleotides read TGTTCCAGCAGCTTAGGAACTAGCGGGACATACAATGAGCAGTTCTTC. This encodes CSSSLGTSGTYNEQFF.

The chain employs TRBV9 and TRBJ2-3, with a weak D call TRBD1 (5 bases). V was trimmed by 4 bases and J by 0 bases, leaving 12 bases between them. Germline assignment: CDR1 SGDLS and CDR2 YYNGEE. This CDR3 spans 15 amino acids. The CDR3 protein is CASSRLDTSTDTQYF. The CDR3 nucleotides are TGTGCCAGCAGCCGGTTGGACACCAGCACAGATACGCAGTATTTT.

This chain uses TRBV5-1 with TRBJ2-3, with TRBD2 as a possible D gene (8 bases). In germline, CDR1 is SGHRS, CDR2 YFSETQ. The CDR3 covers 14 residues. Trimming took 7 bases from V and 4 from J, leaving 16 bases between them. CDR3 protein: CASGGTAGADTQYF. The CDR3, as DNA: TGCGCCAGCGGGGGGACAGCGGGGGCAGATACGCAGTATTTT.

V is TRBV7-2 and J is TRBJ2-7, with 11 bases that match TRBD2. The length of the CDR3 is 15 residues. CDR1 SGHTA and CDR2 FQGNSA come from the germline V gene. V was clipped by 3 bases and J by 5 bases; unmatched bases: 6. CDR3 protein: CASSFTSGSKNEQYF. The CDR3 nucleotides are TGTGCCAGCAGCTTCACTAGCGGGAGTAAGAACGAGCAGTACTTC.

The chain joins TRBV4-1 to TRBJ2-1; 9 bases align to TRBD2. The junction had 6 bases not matched to a gene; V was cut back by 4 bases and J by 2 bases. CDR1 MGHRA and CDR2 YSYEKL come from the germline V gene. This CDR3 region has 16 residues. The CDR3 sequence is CASSPLTSGPYNEQFF. CDR3 nucleotide sequence: TGCGCCAGCAGCCCCTTGACTAGCGGACCCTACAATGAGCAGTTCTTC.

This rearrangement joins TRBV28 to TRBJ1-5, with D possibly matching TRBD1 (6 bases). Trimming took off 5 bases at V and 9 bases at J, with 17 bases between the two ends. The CDR3 spans 14 residues. Germline loops: CDR1 MDHEN, CDR2 SYDVKM. The CDR3 spells CASSLTGPGRPQHF. For the CDR3, the DNA is TGTGCCAGCAGTCTAACAGGGCCCGGGCGGCCCCAGCATTTT.

The chain combines TRBV6-6 with TRBJ2-1; 8 bases are shared with TRBD2. The CDR3 totals 15 residues. The J segment lost 2 bases and the V segment lost 0 bases, leaving 0 bases of the junction unmatched. In germline, CDR1 is MNHNY, CDR2 SVGAGI (reference sequence). For the CDR3, the DNA is TGTGCCAGCAGTTACTCTAGCGGGACCTACAATGAGCAGTTCTTC. Protein sequence: CASSYSSGTYNEQFF.

This rearrangement joins TRBV4-2 to TRBJ1-2; D unclear. Germline-derived CDR1 and CDR2 are LGHNA and YNFKEQ. This CDR3 spans 13 amino acids. Trimming pared 1 base from V and 4 bases from J, leaving 7 bases between. The CDR3 DNA reads as TGTGCCAGCAGCCAAGCCCCCAGCTATGGCTACACCTTC. Translation: CASSQAPSYGYTF.

J is TRBJ1-1 and V is TRBV2; the match to TRBD1 covers 10 bases. Germline V gene lookup returns CDR1 SNHLY and CDR2 FYNNEI. V lost 6 bases to trimming and J lost 6 bases; unmatched junction nucleotides: 7. The CDR3 runs 14 residues. CDR3 sequence reads: CASSLRDRGSEAFF. The CDR3 DNA is TGTGCCAGCAGCCTCCGGGACAGGGGTTCTGAAGCTTTCTTT. The full variable domain, rest sourced from reference TRBV2 and TRBJ1-1, is EPEVTQTPSHQVTQMGQEVILRCVPISNHLYFYWYRQILGQKVEFLVSFYNNEISEKSEIFDDQFSVERPDGSNFTLKIRSTKLEDSAMYFCASSLRDRGSEAFFGQGTRLTVV.

The J gene is TRBJ2-3, the V gene TRBV7-6; 11 bases map to TRBD2. V lost 4 bases and J lost 0; bases outside the gene matches: 3. The CDR3 length is 16 residues. Looked up from germline, CDR1 is SGHVS and CDR2 is FNYEAQ. CDR3 DNA: TGTGCCAGCAGCTCATTAGCGGGAGGGAGCACAGATACGCAGTATTTT. It specifies CASSSLAGGSTDTQYF. Using reference TRBV7-6 and TRBJ2-3 for the parts outside the CDR3, the full variable domain is GAGVSQSPRYKVTKRGQDVALRCDPISGHVSLYWYRQALGQGPEFLTYFNYEAQQDKSGLPNDRFSAERPEGSISTLTIQRTEQRDSAMYRCASSSLAGGSTDTQYFGPGTRLTVL.

The chain combines TRBV2 with TRBJ1-6; the D is unclear. Germline V CDR1 and CDR2: SNHLY, FYNNEI. V lost 10 bases, J lost 6 bases, and 19 bases lay in between. There are 15 residues in the CDR3. CDR3: CATQRSRTLNSPLHF. The CDR3 coding sequence is TGTGCCACCCAACGGTCGAGAACCCTTAATTCACCCCTCCACTTT.

The CDR3 here is CASSFSIGAVVAKNIQYF. CDR3 nucleotide sequence: TGTGCCAGCAGTTTCTCGATAGGGGCGGTCGTAGCCAAAAACATTCAGTACTTC. V and J are TRBV28 and TRBJ2-4; tentatively, D is TRBD1 (5 bases). The CDR3 runs to 18 residues. Trimming stripped 3 bases from V and 0 bases from J, with 18 bases between. Per the germline V gene, CDR1 is MDHEN and CDR2 is SYDVKM.

Only a few counts were recorded for this clone. The rearrangement links TRBV5-5 to TRBJ2-1, with D possibly being TRBD2 (5 bases). The CDR3 loop spans 13 amino acids. With 0 bases removed from V and 13 bases from J, the gap between germline ends came to 14 bases. Looked up from germline, CDR1 is SGHKS and CDR2 is YYEKEE (reference sequence). The CDR3 here is CASSLGDGGLQFF. The CDR3 coding sequence is TGTGCCAGCAGCTTGGGCGATGGCGGACTTCAGTTCTTC.

The chain couples TRBV6-6 to TRBJ1-4, with 11 bases matching TRBD1. From germline, CDR1 is MNHNY and CDR2 SVGAGI (reference sequence). The CDR3 contains 14 residues. The junction had 10 bases not matched to a gene; V was cut back by 6 bases and J by 13 bases. This chain's CDR3 is CASRGGQGAGRLFF. CDR3 DNA sequence: TGTGCCAGCAGAGGAGGACAGGGGGCTGGACGACTGTTTTTT.